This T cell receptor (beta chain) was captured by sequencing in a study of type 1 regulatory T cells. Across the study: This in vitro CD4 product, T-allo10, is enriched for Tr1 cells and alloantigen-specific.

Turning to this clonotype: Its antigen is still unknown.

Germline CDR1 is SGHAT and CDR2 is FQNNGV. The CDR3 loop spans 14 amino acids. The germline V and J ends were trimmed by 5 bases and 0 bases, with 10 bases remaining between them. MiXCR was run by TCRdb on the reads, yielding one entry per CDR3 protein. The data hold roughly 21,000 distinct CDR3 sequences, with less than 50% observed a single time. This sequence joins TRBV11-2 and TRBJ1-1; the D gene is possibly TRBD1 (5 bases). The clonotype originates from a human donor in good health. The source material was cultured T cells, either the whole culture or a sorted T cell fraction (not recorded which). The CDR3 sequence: CASSIDRLNTEAFF. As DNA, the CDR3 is TGTGCCAGCAGCATCGACAGATTGAACACTGAAGCTTTCTTT.